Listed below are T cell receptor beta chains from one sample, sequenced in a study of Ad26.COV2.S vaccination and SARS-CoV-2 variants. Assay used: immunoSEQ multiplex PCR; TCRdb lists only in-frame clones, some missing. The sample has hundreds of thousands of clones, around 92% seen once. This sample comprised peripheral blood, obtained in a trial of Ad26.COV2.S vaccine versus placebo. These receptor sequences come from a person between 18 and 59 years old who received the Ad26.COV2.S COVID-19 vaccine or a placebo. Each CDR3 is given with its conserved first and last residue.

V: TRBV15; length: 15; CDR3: CATSRLDREAGELFF
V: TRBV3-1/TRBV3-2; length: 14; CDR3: CASSQGLAGDEQFF
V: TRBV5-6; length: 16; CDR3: CASSLVQGAFGNTIYF
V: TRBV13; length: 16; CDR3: CASSLGDRGLVNEQYF
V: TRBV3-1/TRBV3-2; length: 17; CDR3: CASSQRSVGGDTDTQYF
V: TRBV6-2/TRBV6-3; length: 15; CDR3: CASSYYSSNTDTQYF
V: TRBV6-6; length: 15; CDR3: CASRLQGRRNYGYTF
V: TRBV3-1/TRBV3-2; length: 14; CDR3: CASSQDRKYNEQFF
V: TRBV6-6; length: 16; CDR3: CASSYGLAGGPREQYF
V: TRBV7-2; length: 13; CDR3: CASSLRGGHEAFF
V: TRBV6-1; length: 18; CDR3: CASSEPGLAGSGTGELFF
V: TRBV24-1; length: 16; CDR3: CATSDIGTSGYNEQFF
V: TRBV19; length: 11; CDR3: CASSSGQPQHF